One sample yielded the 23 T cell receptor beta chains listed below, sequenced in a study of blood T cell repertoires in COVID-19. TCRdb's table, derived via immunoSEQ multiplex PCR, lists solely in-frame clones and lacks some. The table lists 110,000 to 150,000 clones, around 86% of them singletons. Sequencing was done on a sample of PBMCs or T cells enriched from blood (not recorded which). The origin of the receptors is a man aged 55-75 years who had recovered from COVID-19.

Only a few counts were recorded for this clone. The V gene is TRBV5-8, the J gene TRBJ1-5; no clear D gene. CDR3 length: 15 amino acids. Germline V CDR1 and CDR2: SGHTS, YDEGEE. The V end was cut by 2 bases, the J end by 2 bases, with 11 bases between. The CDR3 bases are TGTGCCAGCAGCTTCGGGGTGCTCGGCAATCAGCCCCAGCATTTT. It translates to CASSFGVLGNQPQHF.

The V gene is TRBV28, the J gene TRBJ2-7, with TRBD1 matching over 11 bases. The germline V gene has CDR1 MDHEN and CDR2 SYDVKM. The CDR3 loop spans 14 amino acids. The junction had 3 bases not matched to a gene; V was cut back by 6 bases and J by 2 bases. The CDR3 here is CASRGQGETYEQYF. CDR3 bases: TGTGCCAGCAGGGGACAGGGGGAGACCTACGAGCAGTACTTC.

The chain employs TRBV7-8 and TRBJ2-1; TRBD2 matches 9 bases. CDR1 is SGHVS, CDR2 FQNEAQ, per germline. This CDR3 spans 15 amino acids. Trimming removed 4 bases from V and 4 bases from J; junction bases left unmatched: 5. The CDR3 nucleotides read TGTGCCAGCAGCTCCCGACTAGCGGTATACAATGAGCAGTTCTTC. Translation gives CASSSRLAVYNEQFF.

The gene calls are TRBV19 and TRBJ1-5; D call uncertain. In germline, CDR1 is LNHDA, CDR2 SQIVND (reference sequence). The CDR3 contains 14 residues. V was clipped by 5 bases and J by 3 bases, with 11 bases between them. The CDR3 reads CASSWGENNQPQHF. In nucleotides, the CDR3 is TGTGCCAGTAGTTGGGGAGAGAACAATCAGCCCCAGCATTTT.

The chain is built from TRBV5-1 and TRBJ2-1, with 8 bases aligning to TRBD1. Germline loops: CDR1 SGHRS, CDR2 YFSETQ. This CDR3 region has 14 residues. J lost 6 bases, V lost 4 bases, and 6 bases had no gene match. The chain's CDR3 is CASSQAGGGNEQFF. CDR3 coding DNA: TGCGCCAGCAGCCAAGCAGGGGGCGGCAATGAGCAGTTCTTC.

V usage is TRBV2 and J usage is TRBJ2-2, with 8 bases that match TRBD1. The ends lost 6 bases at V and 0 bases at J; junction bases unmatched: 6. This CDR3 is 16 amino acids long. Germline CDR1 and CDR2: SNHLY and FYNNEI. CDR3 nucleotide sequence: TGTGCCAGCAGGTACGGGACAGGTCCGAACACCGGGGAGCTGTTTTTT. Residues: CASRYGTGPNTGELFF.

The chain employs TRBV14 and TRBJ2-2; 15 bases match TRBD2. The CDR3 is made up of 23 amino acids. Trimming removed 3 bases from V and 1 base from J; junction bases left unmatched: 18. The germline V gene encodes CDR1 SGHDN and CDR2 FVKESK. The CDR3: CASSHDGLAGGPWGFLNTGELFF. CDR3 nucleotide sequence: TGTGCCAGCAGCCACGATGGACTAGCGGGAGGGCCCTGGGGGTTCCTGAACACCGGGGAGCTGTTTTTT.

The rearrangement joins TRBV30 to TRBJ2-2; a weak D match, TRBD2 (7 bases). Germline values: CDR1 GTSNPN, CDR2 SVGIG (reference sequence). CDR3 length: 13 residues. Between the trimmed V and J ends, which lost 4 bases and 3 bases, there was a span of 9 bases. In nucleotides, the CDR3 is TGTGCCTGGAAGGGGGGGTACACCGGGGAGCTGTTTTTT. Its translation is CAWKGGYTGELFF. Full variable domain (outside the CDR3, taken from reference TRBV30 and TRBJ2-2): SQTIHQWPATLVQPVGSPLSLECTVEGTSNPNLYWYRQAAGRGLQLLFYSVGIGQISSEVPQNLSASRPQDRQFILSSKKLLLSDSGFYLCAWKGGYTGELFFGEGSRLTVL.

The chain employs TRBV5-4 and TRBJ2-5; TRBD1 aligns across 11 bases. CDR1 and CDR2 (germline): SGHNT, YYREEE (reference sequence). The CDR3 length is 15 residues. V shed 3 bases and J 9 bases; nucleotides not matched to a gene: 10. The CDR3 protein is CASSYGQGAVGAQYF. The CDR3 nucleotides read TGTGCCAGCAGCTATGGACAGGGGGCGGTTGGAGCCCAGTACTTC.

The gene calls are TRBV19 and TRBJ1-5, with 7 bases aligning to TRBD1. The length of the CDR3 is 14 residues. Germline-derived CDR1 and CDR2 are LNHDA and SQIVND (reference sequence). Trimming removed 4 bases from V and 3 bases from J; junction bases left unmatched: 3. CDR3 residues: CASSTGGFNQPQHF. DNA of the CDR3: TGTGCCAGTAGTACAGGGGGGTTCAATCAGCCCCAGCATTTT.

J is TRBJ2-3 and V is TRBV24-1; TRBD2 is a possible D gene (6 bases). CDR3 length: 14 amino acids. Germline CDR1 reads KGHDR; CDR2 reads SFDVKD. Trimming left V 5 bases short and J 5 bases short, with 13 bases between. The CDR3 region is CATSARDGRDTQYF. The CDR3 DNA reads TGTGCCACCAGTGCCCGGGACGGGAGAGATACGCAGTATTTT.

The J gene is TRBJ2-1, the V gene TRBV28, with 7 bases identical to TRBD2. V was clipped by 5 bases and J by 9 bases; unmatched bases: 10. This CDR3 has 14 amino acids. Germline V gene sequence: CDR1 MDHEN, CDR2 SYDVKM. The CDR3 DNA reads TGTGCCAGCAGTCCCGGACTAGTCAGTGGTGAGCAGTTCTTC. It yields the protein CASSPGLVSGEQFF.

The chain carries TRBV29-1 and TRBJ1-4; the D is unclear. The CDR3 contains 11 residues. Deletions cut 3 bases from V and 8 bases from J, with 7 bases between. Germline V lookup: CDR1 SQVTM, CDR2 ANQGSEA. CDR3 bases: TGCAGCGTTGAGGGAGGAGAAAAACTGTTTTTT. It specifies CSVEGGEKLFF.

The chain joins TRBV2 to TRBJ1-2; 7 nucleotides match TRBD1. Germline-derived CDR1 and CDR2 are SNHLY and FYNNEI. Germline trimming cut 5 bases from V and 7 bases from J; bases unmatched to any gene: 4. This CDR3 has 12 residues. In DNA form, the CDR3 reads TGTGCCAGCAGTCCAACAGGGGCTGGCTACACCTTC. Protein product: CASSPTGAGYTF.

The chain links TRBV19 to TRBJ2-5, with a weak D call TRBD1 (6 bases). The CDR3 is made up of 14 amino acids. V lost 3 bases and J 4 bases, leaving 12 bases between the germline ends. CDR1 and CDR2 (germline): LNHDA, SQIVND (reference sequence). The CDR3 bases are TGTGCCAGTAGTATCGTAGGGGGACGAGAGACCCAGTACTTC. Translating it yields CASSIVGGRETQYF.

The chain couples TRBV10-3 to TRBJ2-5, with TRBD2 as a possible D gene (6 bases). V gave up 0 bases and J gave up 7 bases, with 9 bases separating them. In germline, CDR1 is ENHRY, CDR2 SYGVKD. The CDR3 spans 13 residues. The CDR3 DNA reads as TGTGCCATCAGTGAGTCGGGAGGCGGGACCCAGTACTTC. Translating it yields CAISESGGGTQYF.

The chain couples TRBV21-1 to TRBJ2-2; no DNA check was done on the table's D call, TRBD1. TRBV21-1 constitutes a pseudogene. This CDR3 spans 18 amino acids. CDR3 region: CASSKELVRDRNTGELFF. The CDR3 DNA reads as TGTGCCAGCAGCAAAGAACTCGTCCGGGACAGGAACACCGGGGAGCTGTTTTTT.

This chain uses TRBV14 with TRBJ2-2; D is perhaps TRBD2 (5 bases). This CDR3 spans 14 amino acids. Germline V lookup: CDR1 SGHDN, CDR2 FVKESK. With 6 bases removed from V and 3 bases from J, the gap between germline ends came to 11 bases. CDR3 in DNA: TGTGCCAGCAGATCGGTCGGGGACACCGGGGAGCTGTTTTTT. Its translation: CASRSVGDTGELFF. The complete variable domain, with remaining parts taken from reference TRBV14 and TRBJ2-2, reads EAGVTQFPSHSVIEKGQTVTLRCDPISGHDNLYWYRRVMGKEIKFLLHFVKESKQDESGMPNNRFLAERTGGTYSTLKVQPAELEDSGVYFCASRSVGDTGELFFGEGSRLTVL.

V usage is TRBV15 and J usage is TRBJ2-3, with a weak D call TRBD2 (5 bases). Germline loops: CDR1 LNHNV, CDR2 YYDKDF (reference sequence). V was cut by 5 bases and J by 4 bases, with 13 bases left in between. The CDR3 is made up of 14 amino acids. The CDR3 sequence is CATSGGSGADTQYF. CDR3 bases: TGTGCCACCAGCGGCGGGTCTGGGGCAGATACGCAGTATTTT.

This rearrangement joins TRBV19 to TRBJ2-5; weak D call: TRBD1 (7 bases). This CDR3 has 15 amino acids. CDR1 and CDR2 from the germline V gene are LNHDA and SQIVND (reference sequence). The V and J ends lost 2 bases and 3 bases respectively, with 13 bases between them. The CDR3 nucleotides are TGTGCCAGTAGTATACAGGGGGGATCAAAAGAGACCCAGTACTTC. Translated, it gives CASSIQGGSKETQYF.

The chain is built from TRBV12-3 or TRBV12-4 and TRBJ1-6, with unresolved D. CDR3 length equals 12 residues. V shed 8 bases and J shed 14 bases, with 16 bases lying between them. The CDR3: CASRSAAITLHF. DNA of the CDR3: TGTGCCAGCCGATCCGCGGCCATCACCCTCCACTTT.

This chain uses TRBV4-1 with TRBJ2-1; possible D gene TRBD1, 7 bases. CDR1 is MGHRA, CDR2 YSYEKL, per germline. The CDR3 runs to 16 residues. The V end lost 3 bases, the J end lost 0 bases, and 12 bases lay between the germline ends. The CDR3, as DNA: TGCGCCAGCAGCCAGTGGGGGGACAGCTCCTACAATGAGCAGTTCTTC. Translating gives CASSQWGDSSYNEQFF.

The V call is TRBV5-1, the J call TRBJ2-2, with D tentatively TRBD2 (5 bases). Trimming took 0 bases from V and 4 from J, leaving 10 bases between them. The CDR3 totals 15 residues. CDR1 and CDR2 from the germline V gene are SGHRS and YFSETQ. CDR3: CASSLVSGSTGELFF. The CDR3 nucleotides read TGCGCCAGCAGCTTGGTGTCGGGGAGCACCGGGGAGCTGTTTTTT.